This T cell receptor beta chain was obtained from a study of T cell repertoires in cytomegalovirus infection. As for the study in general: Selected CMV epitopes included recently identified HLA-C-restricted ones as well as well-studied HLA-B-restricted ones. In public TCR beta signatures, there were indications of both CMV infection and matching HLA type.

TCRdb analysed the reads with MiXCR anew, one entry per CDR3 protein. Among hundreds of thousands of distinct CDR3 sequences listed, 25% to 35% were seen once. CDR3 size: 15 residues. Germline CDR1 and CDR2: SGHTA and FQGNSA. V was cut by 3 bases and J by 0 bases, with 11 bases left in between. At least ten counts were recorded for this clonotype. What it binds is unknown. Study-wide results and limits: Ex vivo responses were dominated by HLA-C-restricted CMV-specific TCR beta clonotypes. Of the TCR beta families, the public ones yielded a cumulative frequency that identified carriers of CMV plus the relevant HLA.

Sequences were derived from cultured PBMCs, sampled from culture after CMV antigen stimulation. This chain links TRBV7-2 with TRBJ1-1; D uncertain. The sequence came from a human donor in good health (CMV status not recorded). Some clones in this sample may be carry-over from other donors' samples. The CDR3 is CASSFAGPVNTEAFF. The CDR3 DNA is TGTGCCAGCAGCTTCGCGGGCCCCGTGAACACTGAAGCTTTCTTT.